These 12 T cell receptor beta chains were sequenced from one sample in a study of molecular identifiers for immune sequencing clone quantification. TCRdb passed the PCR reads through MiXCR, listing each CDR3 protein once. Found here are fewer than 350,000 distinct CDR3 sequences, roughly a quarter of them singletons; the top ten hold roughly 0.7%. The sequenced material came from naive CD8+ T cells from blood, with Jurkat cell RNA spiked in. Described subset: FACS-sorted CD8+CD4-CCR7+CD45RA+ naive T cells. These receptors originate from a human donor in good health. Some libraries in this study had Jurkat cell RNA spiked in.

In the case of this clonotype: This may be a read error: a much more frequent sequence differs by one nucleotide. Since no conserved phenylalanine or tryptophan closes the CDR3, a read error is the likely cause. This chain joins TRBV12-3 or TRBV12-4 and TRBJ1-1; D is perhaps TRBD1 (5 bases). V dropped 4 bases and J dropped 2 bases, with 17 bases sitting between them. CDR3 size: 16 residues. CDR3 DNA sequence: TGTGCCAGCAGTTCGTCGGGGCCGATCCTAAACACTGAAGCTTTCCTT. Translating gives CASSSSGPILNTEAFL.

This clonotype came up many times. CDR3 bases: TGCGCCCTAGGGCCCCTGAACACTGAAGCTTTCTTT. Translating it yields CALGPLNTEAFF. The chain couples TRBV23-1 to TRBJ1-1; D ambiguous. TRBV23-1 is classed as an ORF, of uncertain function. Trimming removed 11 bases from V and 0 bases from J, with 10 bases in between. CDR3 size: 12 residues.

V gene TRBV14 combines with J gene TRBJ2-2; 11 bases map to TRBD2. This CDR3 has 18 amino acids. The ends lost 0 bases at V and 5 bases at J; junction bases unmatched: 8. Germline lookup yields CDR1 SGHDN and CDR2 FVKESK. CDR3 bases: TGTGCCAGCAGCCAAGATGATAGGCTAGCGGGAGGAACCGGGGAGCTGTTTTTT. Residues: CASSQDDRLAGGTGELFF.

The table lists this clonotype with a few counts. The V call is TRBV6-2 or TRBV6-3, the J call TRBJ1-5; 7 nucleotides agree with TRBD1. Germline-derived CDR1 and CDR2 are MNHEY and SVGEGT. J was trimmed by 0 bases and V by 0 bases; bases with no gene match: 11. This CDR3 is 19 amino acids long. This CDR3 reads CASSYSNRDSYYSNQPQHF. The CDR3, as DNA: TGTGCCAGCAGTTACTCGAACCGGGACAGCTATTATAGCAATCAGCCCCAGCATTTT.

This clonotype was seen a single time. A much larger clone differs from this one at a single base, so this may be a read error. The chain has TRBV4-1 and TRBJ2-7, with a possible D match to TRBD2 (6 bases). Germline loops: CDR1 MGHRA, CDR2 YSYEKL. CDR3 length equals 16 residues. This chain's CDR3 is CASSQGVRESIREQCF. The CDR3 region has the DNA TGCGCCAGCAGCCAAGGGGTCCGAGAATCCATACGGGAGCAGTGCTTC.

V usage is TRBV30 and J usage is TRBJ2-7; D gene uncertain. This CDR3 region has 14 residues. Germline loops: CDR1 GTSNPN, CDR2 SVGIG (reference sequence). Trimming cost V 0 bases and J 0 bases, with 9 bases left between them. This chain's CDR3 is CAWSVPESSYEQYF. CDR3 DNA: TGTGCCTGGAGTGTACCGGAGAGCTCCTACGAGCAGTACTTC. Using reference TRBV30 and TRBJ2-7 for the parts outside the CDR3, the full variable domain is SQTIHQWPATLVQPVGSPLSLECTVEGTSNPNLYWYRQAAGRGLQLLFYSVGIGQISSEVPQNLSASRPQDRQFILSSKKLLLSDSGFYLCAWSVPESSYEQYFGPGTRLTVT.

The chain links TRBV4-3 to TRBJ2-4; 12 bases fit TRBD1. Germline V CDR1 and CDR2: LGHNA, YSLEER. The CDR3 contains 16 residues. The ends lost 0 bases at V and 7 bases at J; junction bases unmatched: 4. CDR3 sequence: CASSQDGTGGENIQYF. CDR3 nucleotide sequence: TGCGCCAGCAGCCAAGATGGGACAGGGGGCGAGAACATTCAGTACTTC.

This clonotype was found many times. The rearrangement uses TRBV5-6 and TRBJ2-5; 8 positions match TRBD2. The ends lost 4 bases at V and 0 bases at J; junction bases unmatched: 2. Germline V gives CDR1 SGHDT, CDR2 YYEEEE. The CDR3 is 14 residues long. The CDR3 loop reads CASSQTSDQETQYF. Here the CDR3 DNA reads TGTGCCAGCAGCCAGACTAGCGACCAAGAGACCCAGTACTTC.

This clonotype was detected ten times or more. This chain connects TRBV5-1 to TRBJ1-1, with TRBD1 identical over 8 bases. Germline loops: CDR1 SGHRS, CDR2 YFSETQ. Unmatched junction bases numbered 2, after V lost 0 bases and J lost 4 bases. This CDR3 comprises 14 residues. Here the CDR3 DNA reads TGCGCCAGCAGCTTGGGACAGGGGATCACTGAAGCTTTCTTT. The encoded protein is CASSLGQGITEAFF.

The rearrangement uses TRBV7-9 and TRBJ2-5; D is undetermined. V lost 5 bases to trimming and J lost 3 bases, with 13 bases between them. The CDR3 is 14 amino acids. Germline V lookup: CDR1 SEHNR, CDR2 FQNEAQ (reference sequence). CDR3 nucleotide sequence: TGTGCCAGCAGCCTCTCTGGACCAAAAGAGACCCAGTACTTC. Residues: CASSLSGPKETQYF.

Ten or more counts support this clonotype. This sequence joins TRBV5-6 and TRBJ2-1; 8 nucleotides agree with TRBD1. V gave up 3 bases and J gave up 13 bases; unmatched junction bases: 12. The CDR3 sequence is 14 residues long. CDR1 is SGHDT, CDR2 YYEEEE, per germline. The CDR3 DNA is TGTGCCAGCAGCTCCTGGACAGGGTATAATTCCCAGTTCTTC. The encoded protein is CASSSWTGYNSQFF. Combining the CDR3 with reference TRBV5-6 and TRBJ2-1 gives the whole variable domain DAGVTQSPTHLIKTRGQQVTLRCSPKSGHDTVSWYQQALGQGPQFIFQYYEEEERQRGNFPDRFSGHQFPNYSSELNVNALLLGDSALYLCASSSWTGYNSQFFGPGTRLTVL.

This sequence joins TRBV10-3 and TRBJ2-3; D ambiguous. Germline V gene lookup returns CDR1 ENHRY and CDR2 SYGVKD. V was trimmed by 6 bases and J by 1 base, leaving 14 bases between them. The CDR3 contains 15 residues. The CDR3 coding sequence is TGTGCCATCAGGGACGCAAGGGTAGGCACAGATACGCAGTATTTT. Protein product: CAIRDARVGTDTQYF.